These 11 T cell receptor beta chains were all obtained from the same sample, sequenced in a study of OX40 agonist ivuxolimab in advanced cancers. The assay was immunoSEQ multiplex PCR, and TCRdb's table has in-frame clones only and misses some. The sample consists of fewer than 75,000 clones, about 88% of them appearing once. Sample: CD4+ or CD8+ T cells sorted from blood, taken in a trial of the OX40 agonist ivuxolimab. Source of these receptors: an adult with an advanced solid tumor such as melanoma, head and neck, liver or kidney cancer.

This clone has only a few counts. This chain links TRBV7-9 with TRBJ1-2; 9 positions agree with TRBD1. The V and J ends lost 3 bases and 5 bases, in that order; junction bases with no gene match: 7. CDR3 length equals 15 residues. Germline CDR1 is SEHNR and CDR2 is FQNEAQ (reference sequence). This CDR3 is CASSFGQGTQYGYTF. Here the CDR3 DNA reads TGTGCCAGCAGCTTCGGACAGGGGACACAATATGGCTACACCTTC.

This clone was counted once. The V gene is TRBV2, the J gene TRBJ1-5; 7 bases line up with TRBD1. Germline values: CDR1 SNHLY, CDR2 FYNNEI. The J segment lost 6 bases and the V segment lost 4 bases, leaving 6 bases of the junction unmatched. This CDR3 region has 14 residues. The CDR3 coding sequence is TGTGCCAGCAGTGGACAGGGTGATGGTCAGCCCCAGCATTTT. Protein: CASSGQGDGQPQHF.

This clone came up once. The V gene is TRBV2, the J gene TRBJ2-3; TRBD2 matches at 12 bases. The CDR3 covers 15 residues. Germline CDR1 is SNHLY and CDR2 is FYNNEI. The V gene end was trimmed by 6 bases and the J gene end by 4 bases; junction bases not matched to a gene: 5. Here the CDR3 DNA reads TGTGCCAGCAGCAGACTAGCGGGAGCTGCAGATACGCAGTATTTT. Translating it yields CASSRLAGAADTQYF.

The rearrangement uses TRBV7-9 and TRBJ1-4; D not certain. CDR1 is SEHNR, CDR2 FQNEAQ, per germline (reference sequence). The CDR3 totals 12 residues. Trimming removed 1 base from V and 8 bases from J, with 5 bases in between. CDR3 residues: CASSLVGEKLFF. The CDR3 nucleotides read TGTGCCAGCAGCTTAGTGGGCGAAAAACTGTTTTTT.

This chain uses TRBV11-2 with TRBJ2-2; 11 bases are shared with TRBD2. V lost 6 bases to trimming and J lost 5 bases; unmatched junction nucleotides: 5. The CDR3 has 15 amino acids. Germline values: CDR1 SGHAT, CDR2 FQNNGV. Written as DNA, the CDR3 is TGTGCCAGCAGATTACTAGCGGGAGATACCGGGGAGCTGTTTTTT. This gives the protein CASRLLAGDTGELFF.

The chain employs TRBV6-5 and TRBJ2-6; D is unresolved. Trimming removed 2 bases from V and 0 bases from J, with 8 bases in between. The CDR3 extends over 16 amino acids. Germline V gives CDR1 MNHEY, CDR2 SVGAGI. The CDR3 reads CASSYNALSGANVLTF. CDR3 sequence (DNA): TGTGCCAGCAGTTACAACGCGCTCTCTGGGGCCAACGTCCTGACTTTC.

The chain has TRBV15 and TRBJ2-3, with a tentative D call TRBD2 (6 bases). The V gene lost 8 bases and the J gene lost 2 bases, with 20 bases spanning the gap. Per germline, CDR1 LNHNV and CDR2 YYDKDF (reference sequence). The CDR3 has 16 amino acids. The CDR3 protein is CATGVGIAENTDTQYF. For the CDR3, the DNA is TGTGCCACCGGCGTGGGAATAGCGGAGAACACAGATACGCAGTATTTT.

The chain joins TRBV5-1 to TRBJ2-7; the D gene could be TRBD1 or TRBD2 (5 bases each). This CDR3 has 12 residues. The germline gives CDR1 SGHRS, CDR2 YFSETQ. The ends were cut back, 0 bases at V and 7 bases at J, with 8 bases in the middle. CDR3 bases: TGCGCCAGCAGCTTGGCCTGGGGGGAGCAGTACTTC. This sequence encodes CASSLAWGEQYF.

The chain has TRBV4-1 and TRBJ2-2; 10 bases line up with TRBD2. The ends lost 3 bases at V and 5 bases at J; junction bases unmatched: 3. CDR1 is MGHRA, CDR2 YSYEKL, per germline. The CDR3 consists of 15 residues. The CDR3 DNA is TGCGCCAGCAGCCAGGTGACTAGCGGGACCGGGGAGCTGTTTTTT. Protein product: CASSQVTSGTGELFF.

V usage is TRBV28 and J usage is TRBJ1-2, with a possible D match to TRBD1 (6 bases). V lost 9 bases and J lost 2, with 31 bases in between. The CDR3 covers 19 residues. Germline V gene data show CDR1 as MDHEN and CDR2 as SYDVKM. CDR3: CASFSYIPRYRAVNYGYTF. As DNA, the CDR3 is TGTGCCAGTTTTTCCTACATCCCCCGCTACAGGGCCGTCAACTATGGCTACACCTTC.

This rearrangement joins TRBV7-2 to TRBJ2-6; D is undetermined. Trimming took 2 bases from V and 0 from J, leaving 11 bases between them. CDR3 length: 17 amino acids. Per germline, CDR1 SGHTA and CDR2 FQGNSA. The CDR3 DNA follows: TGTGCCAGCAGCTTACACGCTCAAGGCTCTGGGGCCAACGTCCTGACTTTC. It specifies CASSLHAQGSGANVLTF.